The 20 T cell receptor beta chains given below trace back to one sample, sequenced in a study of monozygotic twins with inflammatory bowel disease. TCRdb re-called the 5' RACE reads and catalogs CDR3 proteins one per entry, DNA excluded. The sample data list a few hundred thousand distinct CDR3 sequences. The material sequenced was blood. All receptors come from a human donor with ulcerative colitis or Crohn's disease, or a healthy co-twin of an affected twin (not recorded which).

This chain's CDR3 is CASTPLTGGSTGELFF. The chain links TRBV11-2 to TRBJ2-2; as DNA is missing, the TRBD1 call by TCRdb cannot be tested. This CDR3 is 16 amino acids long. Germline V gene lookup returns CDR1 SGHAT and CDR2 FQNNGV.

This chain connects TRBV10-2 to TRBJ2-1; TCRdb's D gene call, TRBD2, goes unchecked for lack of DNA. CDR3 length equals 13 residues. CDR1 and CDR2 (germline): WSHSY, SAAADI. This chain's CDR3 is CASREGGALEQFF.

The V call is TRBV5-1, the J call TRBJ1-5. The germline CDR1 and CDR2 sequences are SGHRS and YFSETQ. The CDR3 loop spans 15 amino acids. CDR3 sequence: CASSLMSGSNQPQHF.

This chain joins TRBV21-1 and TRBJ2-2; with no DNA, the TCRdb D assignment of TRBD1 cannot be verified. TRBV21-1 is a listed pseudogene. There are 15 residues in the CDR3. The CDR3 loop is CASSTPSSVSGELFF.

The chain is built from TRBV10-3 and TRBJ2-3. CDR3 length equals 13 residues. Germline V gene lookup returns CDR1 ENHRY and CDR2 SYGVKD. The CDR3: CATTRTITDTQYF.

The rearrangement uses TRBV4-1 and TRBJ2-7; the D gene TCRdb calls, TRBD1, cannot be checked with no DNA. The length of the CDR3 is 16 residues. Germline CDR1 reads MGHRA; CDR2 reads YSYEKL. CDR3 protein: CASSLTLGATSYEQYF.

The chain has TRBV19 and TRBJ1-3; TCRdb gives TRBD1 as the D gene, but with no DNA this cannot be confirmed. This CDR3 region has 14 residues. CDR1 is LNHDA, CDR2 SQIVND, per germline (reference sequence). This chain's CDR3 is CACNPGPSGNTIYF. The variable domain in full, completed from reference TRBV19 and TRBJ1-3, reads DGGITQSPKYLFRKEGQNVTLSCEQNLNHDAMYWYRQDPGQGLRLIYYSQIVNDFQKGDIAEGYSVSREKKESFPLTVTSAQKNPTAFYLCACNPGPSGNTIYFGEGSWLTVV.

This chain joins TRBV29-1 and TRBJ1-5. The CDR3 extends over 12 amino acids. Germline values: CDR1 SQVTM, CDR2 ANQGSEA. The CDR3 protein is CSVGGVNQPQHF. The entire variable domain, with the rest obtained from reference TRBV29-1 and TRBJ1-5, is as follows: SAVISQKPSRDICQRGTSLTIQCQVDSQVTMMFWYRQQPGQSLTLIATANQGSEATYESGFVIDKFPISRPNLTFSTLTVSNMSPEDSSIYLCSVGGVNQPQHFGDGTRLSIL.

The chain is built from TRBV6-6 and TRBJ1-2. Germline CDR1 is MNHNY and CDR2 is SVGAGI (reference sequence). This CDR3 comprises 13 residues. CDR3 region: CASSSVGNYGYTF.

The chain links TRBV29-1 to TRBJ2-1; as DNA is missing, the TRBD1 call by TCRdb cannot be tested. Germline V lookup: CDR1 SQVTM, CDR2 ANQGSEA. CDR3 length equals 12 residues. The CDR3 sequence is CSSTGTYNEQFF.

The chain combines TRBV3-1 with TRBJ2-2. Germline V gene sequence: CDR1 LGHDT, CDR2 YNNKEL (reference sequence). The CDR3 is 17 amino acids. The CDR3 region is CASSHGLAFANTGELFF.

CDR3 amino acids: CASSSPGTGDEQYF. The chain is built from TRBV7-9 and TRBJ2-7; TCRdb indicates TRBD1, and absent DNA this call remains unverified. From germline, CDR1 is SEHNR and CDR2 FQNEAQ (reference sequence). This CDR3 is 14 amino acids long.

The V call is TRBV28, the J call TRBJ2-5; the TCRdb D gene call, TRBD2, has no DNA to confirm it. Germline assignment: CDR1 MDHEN and CDR2 SYDVKM. This CDR3 has 17 residues. CDR3: CASSPSGLREGQETQYF.

This rearrangement joins TRBV7-2 to TRBJ1-2; no DNA is available, so the TRBD1 call from TCRdb remains unchecked. The CDR3 sequence is 13 residues long. Germline CDR1 is SGHTA and CDR2 is FQGNSA. This CDR3 is CASSSDRVSGYTF.

The CDR3: CSAREGSAYNEQFF. The chain combines TRBV20-1 with TRBJ2-1. The length of the CDR3 is 14 residues. Germline CDR1 is DFQATT and CDR2 is SNEGSKA (reference sequence).

This chain uses TRBV20-1 with TRBJ1-1. In germline, CDR1 is DFQATT, CDR2 SNEGSKA (reference sequence). This CDR3 has 13 amino acids. CDR3 sequence: CSAREAGLREAFF.

This chain joins TRBV4-1 and TRBJ2-5. This CDR3 spans 16 amino acids. Germline CDR1 MGHRA, CDR2 YSYEKL. CDR3 loop: CASSQPRTDYQETQYF.

The chain couples TRBV20-1 to TRBJ2-3; TCRdb outputs TRBD2, but without DNA this stays unchecked. The V gene's germline CDR1 is DFQATT and CDR2 SNEGSKA (reference sequence). The CDR3 is made up of 15 amino acids. The CDR3 protein is CSASGVSGGGDTQYF.

This chain connects TRBV5-4 to TRBJ1-1. Germline assignment: CDR1 SGHNT and CDR2 YYREEE (reference sequence). The CDR3 runs to 14 residues. The CDR3 loop reads CASSFGRVNTEAFF.

The rearrangement joins TRBV18 to TRBJ1-3. CDR1 KGHSH and CDR2 LQKENI come from the germline V gene. This CDR3 is built from 14 residues. The CDR3 spells CASSPPPAGNTIYF.